This entry lists 7 T cell receptor beta chains sequenced from one sample in a study of T-cell reconstitution after alpha-beta-depleted transplantation in children (dated by TCRdb to the mid-2010s). The receptor library was made with PCR. Sequencing used an Illumina HiSeq 2500. TCR library preparation used molecular barcoding, with unique molecular identifiers applied to normalize quantification of the TCRbeta repertoire. TCRdb reprocessed the public reads (quality trimming at Q25 with fastp, clone calling with MiXCR) and kept in-frame beta chains. Rows matching on CDR3 protein sequence are summarized as one entry with the most common DNA and genes. Present in this sample are approximately 640,000 distinct CDR3 sequences, roughly 15% of which were seen just once. The ten largest make up about 1.1% of the sample. Sample: PBMCs from the stem cell graft donor, taken from the stem cell graft. These receptors were collected from a human donor who donated a stem cell graft to a child with acute myeloid leukemia.

J is TRBJ2-1 and V is TRBV27; 10 bases agree with TRBD1. Germline lookup yields CDR1 MNHEY and CDR2 SMNVEV (reference sequence). CDR3 length: 15 amino acids. The J segment lost 4 bases and the V segment lost 7 bases, leaving 7 bases of the junction unmatched. The CDR3 protein is CASIQPGQGYNEQFF. CDR3 sequence (DNA): TGTGCCAGCATTCAACCGGGACAGGGGTACAATGAGCAGTTCTTC.

The chain joins TRBV7-2 to TRBJ1-2; D is undetermined. Germline CDR1 is SGHTA and CDR2 is FQGNSA. V was shortened by 2 bases and J by 4 bases, with 8 bases between the two germline ends. This CDR3 is 13 amino acids long. CDR3 DNA sequence: TGTGCCAGCAGCTTACGGATCCTCTATGGCTACACCTTC. Amino acids: CASSLRILYGYTF.

Many counts were recorded for this clonotype. This rearrangement joins TRBV12-3 or TRBV12-4 to TRBJ2-7; 7 nucleotides match TRBD1. CDR3 length: 12 amino acids. J was trimmed by 4 bases and V by 5 bases; bases with no gene match: 2. The CDR3 region is CASSEQGYEQYF. As DNA, the CDR3 is TGTGCCAGCAGTGAACAGGGGTACGAGCAGTACTTC.

This clonotype showed up just once. Given a much more abundant clone one base away, this may be a read error. CDR3 sequence (DNA): TGCAGTTCAACTCCTATCGGCGATGAGCAGTTCTTC. It translates to CSSTPIGDEQFF. This sequence joins TRBV20-1 and TRBJ2-1; D is ambiguous. Germline assignment: CDR1 DFQATT and CDR2 SNEGSKA (reference sequence). Trimming removed 8 bases from V and 8 bases from J, with 16 bases in between. There are 12 residues in the CDR3.

This clonotype has at least ten counts. The chain recombines TRBV5-5 with TRBJ2-3; 7 bases agree with TRBD1. The germline V gene has CDR1 SGHKS and CDR2 YYEKEE (reference sequence). V dropped 0 bases and J dropped 2; count of bases not matched to a gene: 3. This CDR3 region has 15 residues. CDR3: CASSLGQGNTDTQYF. The CDR3 DNA reads as TGTGCCAGCAGCTTGGGACAGGGCAACACAGATACGCAGTATTTT.

This clonotype has more than one count but fewer than ten. The J gene is TRBJ2-2, the V gene TRBV15; no reliable D call. The V gene lost 2 bases and the J gene lost 5 bases, with 6 bases spanning the gap. This CDR3 comprises 13 residues. Germline V gene sequence: CDR1 LNHNV, CDR2 YYDKDF (reference sequence). In DNA form, the CDR3 reads TGTGCCACCAGCAGAACCAGAACCGGGGAGCTGTTTTTT. Protein product: CATSRTRTGELFF.

This clonotype showed up just a few times. The chain carries TRBV7-9 and TRBJ2-7; tentatively, D is TRBD1 (5 bases). CDR3 length equals 13 residues. Germline V gene lookup returns CDR1 SEHNR and CDR2 FQNEAQ (reference sequence). The V end lost 5 bases, the J end lost 2 bases, and 10 bases lay between the germline ends. Here the CDR3 DNA reads TGTGCCAGCAGCCCCAGACAGCCCTACGAGCAGTACTTC. It yields the protein CASSPRQPYEQYF.